This T cell receptor (beta chain) was obtained from a study of T cells after yellow fever vaccination. Study-wide context: SMART-Seq v4 Ultra Low Input prepared libraries from low-cell fractions.

By 5'RACE template switching, TCR cDNA was produced, with a universal primer site and UMIs added in the process. MiXCR, applied by TCRdb to the 5' RACE reads, yields one record per CDR3 protein. The table records 100,000 to 150,000 distinct CDR3 sequences, roughly 15% of them present only once. This CDR3 comprises 20 residues. The V and J ends lost 4 bases and 0 bases, in that order; junction bases with no gene match: 18. Germline assignment: CDR1 SGHDT and CDR2 YYEEEE. Specimen: CD8+ T cells sorted from PBMCs, collected 5 days after the yellow fever booster vaccination. The receptor comes from a man aged 18 to 30 who received the YFV17D yellow fever vaccine. The rearrangement joins TRBV5-6 to TRBJ2-4; TRBD1 aligns across 8 bases. In DNA form, the CDR3 reads TGTGCCAGCAGCGCGACTACCGGGACAGGCCGATTCGTAGCCAAAAACATTCAGTACTTC. This sequence encodes CASSATTGTGRFVAKNIQYF.